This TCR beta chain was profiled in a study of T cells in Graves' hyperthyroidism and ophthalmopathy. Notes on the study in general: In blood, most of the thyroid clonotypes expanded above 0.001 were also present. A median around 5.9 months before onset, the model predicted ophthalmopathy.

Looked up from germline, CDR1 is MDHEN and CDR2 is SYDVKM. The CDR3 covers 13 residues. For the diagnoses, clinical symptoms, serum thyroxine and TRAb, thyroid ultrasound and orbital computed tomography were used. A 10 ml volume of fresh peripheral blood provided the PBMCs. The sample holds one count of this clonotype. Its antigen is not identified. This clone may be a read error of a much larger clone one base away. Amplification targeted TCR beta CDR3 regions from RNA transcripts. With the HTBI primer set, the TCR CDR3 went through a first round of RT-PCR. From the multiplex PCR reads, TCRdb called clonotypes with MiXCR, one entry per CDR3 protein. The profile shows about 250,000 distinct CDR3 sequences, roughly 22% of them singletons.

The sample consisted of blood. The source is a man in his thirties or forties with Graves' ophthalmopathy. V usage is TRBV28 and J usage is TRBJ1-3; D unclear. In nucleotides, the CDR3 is TGTGCCAGCTGGTACGGCTCTGGAAGCACCATATATTTT. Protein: CASWYGSGSTIYF.